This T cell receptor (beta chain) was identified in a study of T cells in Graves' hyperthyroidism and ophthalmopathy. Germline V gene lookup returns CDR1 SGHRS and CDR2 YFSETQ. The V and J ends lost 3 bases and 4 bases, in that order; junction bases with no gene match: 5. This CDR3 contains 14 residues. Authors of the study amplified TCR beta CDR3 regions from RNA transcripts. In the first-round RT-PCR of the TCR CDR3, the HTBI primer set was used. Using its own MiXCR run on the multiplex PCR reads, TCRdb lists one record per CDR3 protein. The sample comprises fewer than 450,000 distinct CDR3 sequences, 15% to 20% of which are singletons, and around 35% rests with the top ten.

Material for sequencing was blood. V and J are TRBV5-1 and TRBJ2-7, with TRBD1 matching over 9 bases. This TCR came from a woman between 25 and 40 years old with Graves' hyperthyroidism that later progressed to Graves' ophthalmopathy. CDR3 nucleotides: TGCGCCAGCAGCTGTGGGACAGGGCTTTACGAGCAGTACTTC. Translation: CASSCGTGLYEQYF. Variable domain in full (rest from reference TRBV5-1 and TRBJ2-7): KAGVTQTPRYLIKTRGQQVTLSCSPISGHRSVSWYQQTPGQGLQFLFEYFSETQRNKGNFPGRFSGRQFSNSRSEMNVSTLELGDSALYLCASSCGTGLYEQYFGPGTRLTVT.